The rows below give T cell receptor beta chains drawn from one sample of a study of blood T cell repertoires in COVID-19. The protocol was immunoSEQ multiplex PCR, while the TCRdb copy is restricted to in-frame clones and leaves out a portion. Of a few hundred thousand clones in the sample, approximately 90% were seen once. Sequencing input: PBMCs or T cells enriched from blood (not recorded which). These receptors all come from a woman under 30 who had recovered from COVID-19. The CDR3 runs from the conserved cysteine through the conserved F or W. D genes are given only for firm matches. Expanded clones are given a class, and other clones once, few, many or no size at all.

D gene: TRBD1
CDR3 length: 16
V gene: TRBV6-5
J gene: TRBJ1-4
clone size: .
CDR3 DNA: TGTGCCAGCAGTTACTCGTCCGAGGGGGCGACTGAAAAACTGTTTTTT
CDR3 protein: CASSYSSEGATEKLFF

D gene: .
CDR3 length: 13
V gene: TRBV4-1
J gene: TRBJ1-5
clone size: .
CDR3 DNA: TGCGCCAGCAGCCAAGCCCCTACCGAGCCCCAGCATTTT
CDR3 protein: CASSQAPTEPQHF

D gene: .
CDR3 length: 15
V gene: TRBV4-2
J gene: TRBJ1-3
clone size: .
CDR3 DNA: TGTGCCAGCAGCCAAGATCTAGGATCTGGAAACACCATATATTTT
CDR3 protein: CASSQDLGSGNTIYF

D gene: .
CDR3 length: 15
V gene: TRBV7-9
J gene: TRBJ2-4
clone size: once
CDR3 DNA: TGTGCCAGCAGTCCGCCGGGGGGCAGTGGGAACATTCAGTACTTC
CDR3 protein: CASSPPGGSGNIQYF

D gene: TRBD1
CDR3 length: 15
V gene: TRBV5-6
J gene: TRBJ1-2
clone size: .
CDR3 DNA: TGTGCCAGCAGCGTACGACAGGGGGGGATCTATGGCTACACCTTC
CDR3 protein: CASSVRQGGIYGYTF

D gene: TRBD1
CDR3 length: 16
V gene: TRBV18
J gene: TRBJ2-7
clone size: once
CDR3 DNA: TGTGCCAGCTCAACAGGGGGGACAGGGGGTACCTACGAGCAGTACTTC
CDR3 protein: CASSTGGTGGTYEQYF

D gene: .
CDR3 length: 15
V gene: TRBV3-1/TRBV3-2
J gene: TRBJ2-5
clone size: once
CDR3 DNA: TGTGCCAGCAGCCAATGGGGCAAGAGCCAAGAGACCCAGTACTTC
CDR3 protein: CASSQWGKSQETQYF

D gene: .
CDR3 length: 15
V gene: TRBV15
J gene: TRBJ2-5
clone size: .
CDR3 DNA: TGTGCCACCAGCAGAGATCTTTCGGGTTTGGAGACCCAGTACTTC
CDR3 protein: CATSRDLSGLETQYF

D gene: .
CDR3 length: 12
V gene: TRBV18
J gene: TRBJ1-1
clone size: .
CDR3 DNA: TGTGCCAGCTCACGCAGGGACACTGAAGCTTTCTTT
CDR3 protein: CASSRRDTEAFF

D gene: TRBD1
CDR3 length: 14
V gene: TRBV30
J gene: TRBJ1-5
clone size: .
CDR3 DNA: TGTGCCTGGAGATCCGGGACAGGATATCAGCCCCAGCATTTT
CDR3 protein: CAWRSGTGYQPQHF

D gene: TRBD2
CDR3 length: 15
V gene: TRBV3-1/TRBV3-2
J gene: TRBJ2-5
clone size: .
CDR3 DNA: TGTGCCAGCAGCCAAGATACGGGGGGGAAGGAGACCCAGTACTTC
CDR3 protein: CASSQDTGGKETQYF

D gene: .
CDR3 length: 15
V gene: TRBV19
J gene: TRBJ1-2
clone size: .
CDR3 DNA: TGTGCCAGTAGTGTACAGGGACGGAACAACTATGGCTACACCTTC
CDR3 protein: CASSVQGRNNYGYTF

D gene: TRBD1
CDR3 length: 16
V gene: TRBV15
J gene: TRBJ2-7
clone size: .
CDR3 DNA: TGTGCCACCAGCAGCCCATTAGATGACAGGGCCGACGAGCAGTACTTC
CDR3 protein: CATSSPLDDRADEQYF

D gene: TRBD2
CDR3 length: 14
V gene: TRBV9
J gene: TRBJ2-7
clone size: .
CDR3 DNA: TGTGCCAGCGGAAAAGCGGGGGAGACATACGAGCAGTACTTC
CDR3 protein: CASGKAGETYEQYF

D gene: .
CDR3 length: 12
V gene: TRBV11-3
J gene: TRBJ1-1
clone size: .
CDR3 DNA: TGTGCCAGCAGCTTGAGGAACACTGAAGCTTTCTTT
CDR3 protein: CASSLRNTEAFF

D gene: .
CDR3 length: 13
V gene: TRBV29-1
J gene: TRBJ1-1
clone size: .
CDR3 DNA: TGCAGCGTTGCGAAGCCCGCCGTCTACGAAGCTTTCTTT
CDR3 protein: CSVAKPAVYEAFF

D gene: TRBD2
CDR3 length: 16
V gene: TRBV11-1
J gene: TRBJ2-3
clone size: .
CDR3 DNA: TGTGCCAGCAGCCCCGAAAGCGGGGGCATTATAGATACGCAGTATTTT
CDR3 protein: CASSPESGGIIDTQYF

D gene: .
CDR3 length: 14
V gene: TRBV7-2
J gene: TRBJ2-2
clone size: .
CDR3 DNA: TGTGCCAGCAGCAGAACGGGAGCCACCGGGGAGCTGTTTTTT
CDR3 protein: CASSRTGATGELFF

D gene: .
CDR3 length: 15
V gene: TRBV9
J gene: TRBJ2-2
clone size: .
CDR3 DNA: TGTGCCAGCAGCCTATACGGGTCGGACACCGGGGAGCTGTTTTTT
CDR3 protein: CASSLYGSDTGELFF

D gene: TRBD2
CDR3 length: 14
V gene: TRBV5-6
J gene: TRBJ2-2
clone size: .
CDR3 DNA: TGTGCCAGCAGCTTGGGCGCGGGGGCCGGGGAGCTGTTTTTT
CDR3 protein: CASSLGAGAGELFF

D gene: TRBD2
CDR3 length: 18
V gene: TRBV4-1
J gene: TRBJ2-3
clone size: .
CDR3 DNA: TGCGCCAGCAGCCGCAAGGAGTCGGGGCTAGCGGGCACAGATACGCAGTATTTT
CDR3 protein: CASSRKESGLAGTDTQYF

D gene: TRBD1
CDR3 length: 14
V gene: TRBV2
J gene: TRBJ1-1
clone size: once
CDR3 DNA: TGTGCCAGCAGTGAAGTTACAGGGGGGACTGAAGCTTTCTTT
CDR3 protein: CASSEVTGGTEAFF

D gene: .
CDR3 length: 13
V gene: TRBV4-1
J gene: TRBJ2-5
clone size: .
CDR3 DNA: TGCGCCAGCAGCCAAGACACCTATGGGACCCAGTACTTC
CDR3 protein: CASSQDTYGTQYF

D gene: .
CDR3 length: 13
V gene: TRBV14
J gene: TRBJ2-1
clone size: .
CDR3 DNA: TGTGCCAGCAGCCCCAACCTGGGGGGTGAGCAGTTCTTC
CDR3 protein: CASSPNLGGEQFF

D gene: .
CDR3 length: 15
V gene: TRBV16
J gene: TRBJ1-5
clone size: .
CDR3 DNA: TGTGCCAGCAGCCAATCGGGGGGGGCGAGTCAGCCCCAGCATTTT
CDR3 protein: CASSQSGGASQPQHF

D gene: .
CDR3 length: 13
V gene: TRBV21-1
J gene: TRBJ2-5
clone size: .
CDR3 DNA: TGTGCCAGCAGCACAACAGGGGTGGGGACCCAGTACTTC
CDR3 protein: CASSTTGVGTQYF

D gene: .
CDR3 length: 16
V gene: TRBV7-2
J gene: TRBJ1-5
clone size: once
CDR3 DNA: TGTGCCAGCAGCTTATCCATGGATCGACGGAGCCAGCCCCAGCATTTT
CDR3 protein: CASSLSMDRRSQPQHF

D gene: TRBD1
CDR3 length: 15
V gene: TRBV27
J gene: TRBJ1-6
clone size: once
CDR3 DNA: TGTGCCAGCAGTTTAGGTGGGACAGTTAATTCACCCCTCCACTTT
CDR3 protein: CASSLGGTVNSPLHF

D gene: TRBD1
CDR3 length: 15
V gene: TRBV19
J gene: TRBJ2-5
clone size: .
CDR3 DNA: TGTGCCAGTAGACCCGCCGGGACAGGGAGGGAGACCCAGTACTTC
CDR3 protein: CASRPAGTGRETQYF

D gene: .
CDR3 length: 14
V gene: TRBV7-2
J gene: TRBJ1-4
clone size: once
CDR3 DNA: TGTGCCAGCAGCTTAATTGGAGGGGCGGAAAAACTGTTTTTT
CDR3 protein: CASSLIGGAEKLFF

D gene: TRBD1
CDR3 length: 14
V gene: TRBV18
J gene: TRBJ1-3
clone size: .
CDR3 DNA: TGTGCCAGCTCACCAGGGACAGCTGGAAACACCATATATTTT
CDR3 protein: CASSPGTAGNTIYF

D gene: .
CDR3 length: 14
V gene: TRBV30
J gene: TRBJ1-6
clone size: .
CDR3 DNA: TGTGCCAGCGCTCAGGGGAGCTTCAATTCACCCCTCCACTTT
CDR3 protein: CASAQGSFNSPLHF

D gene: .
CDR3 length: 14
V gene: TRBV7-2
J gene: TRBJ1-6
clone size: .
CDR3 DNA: TGTGCCAGCAGCCAACAGGGCTATAATTCACCCCTCCACTTT
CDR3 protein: CASSQQGYNSPLHF

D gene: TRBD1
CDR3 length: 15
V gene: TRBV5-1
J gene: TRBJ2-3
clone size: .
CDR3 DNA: TGCGCCAGCAGCCCCGGACAGGGGGGTACAGATACGCAGTATTTT
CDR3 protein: CASSPGQGGTDTQYF

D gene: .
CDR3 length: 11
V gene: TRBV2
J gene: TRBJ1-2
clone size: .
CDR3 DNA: TGTGCCACCTGGGGGGGCGGCGGCTACACCTTC
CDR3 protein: CATWGGGGYTF

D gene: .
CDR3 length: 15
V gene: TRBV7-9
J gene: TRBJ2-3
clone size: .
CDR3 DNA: TGTGCCAGCTCAAAAAAGACAGGTAGCACAGATACGCAGTATTTT
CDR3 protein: CASSKKTGSTDTQYF

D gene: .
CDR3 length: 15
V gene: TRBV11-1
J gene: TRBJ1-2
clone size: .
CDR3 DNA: TGTGCCAGCAGCTTAGAACGCCAGGGCCTCCTTGGCTACACCTTC
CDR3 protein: CASSLERQGLLGYTF

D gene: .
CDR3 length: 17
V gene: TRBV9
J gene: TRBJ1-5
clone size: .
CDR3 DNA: TGTGCCAGGTTTATCCTGGGTGGGAGGTATAGCAATCAGCCCCAGCATTTT
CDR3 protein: CARFILGGRYSNQPQHF

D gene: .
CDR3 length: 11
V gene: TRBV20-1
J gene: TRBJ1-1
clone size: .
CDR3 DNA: TGCAGTGCGTTCAACGGTCCTGAAGCTTTCTTT
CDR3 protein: CSAFNGPEAFF

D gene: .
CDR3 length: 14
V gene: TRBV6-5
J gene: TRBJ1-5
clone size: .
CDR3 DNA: TGTGCCAGCAGACGGGGTCGTGGCAATCAGCCCCAGCATTTT
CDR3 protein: CASRRGRGNQPQHF

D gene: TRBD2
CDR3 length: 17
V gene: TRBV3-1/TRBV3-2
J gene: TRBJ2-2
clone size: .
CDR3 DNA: TGTGCCAGCAGCCACACTCAGCGGGGGGGCCAGATCGGGGAGCTGTTTTTT
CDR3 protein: CASSHTQRGGQIGELFF

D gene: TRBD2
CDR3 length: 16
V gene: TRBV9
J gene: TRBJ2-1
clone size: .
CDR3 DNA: TGTGCCAGCAGCGACCCCCTTACGGGGGGACGAGATGAGCAGTTCTTC
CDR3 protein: CASSDPLTGGRDEQFF

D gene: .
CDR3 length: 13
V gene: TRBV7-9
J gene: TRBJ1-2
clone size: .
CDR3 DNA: TGTGCCAGCAGCTTGAAGGAGGTGGAAGGCTACACCTTC
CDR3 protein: CASSLKEVEGYTF

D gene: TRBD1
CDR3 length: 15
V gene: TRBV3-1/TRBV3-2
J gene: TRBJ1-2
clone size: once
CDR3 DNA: TGTGCCAGCAGCCTCAAGATGGGCGGGACAGCAGGCTACACCTTC
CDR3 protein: CASSLKMGGTAGYTF

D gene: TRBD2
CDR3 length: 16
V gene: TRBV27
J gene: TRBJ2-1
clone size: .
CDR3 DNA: TGTGCCAGCGCCTTAACTAGCGGGGGGTACTACAATGAGCAGTTCTTC
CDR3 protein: CASALTSGGYYNEQFF

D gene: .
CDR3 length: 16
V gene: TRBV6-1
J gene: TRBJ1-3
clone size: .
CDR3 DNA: TGTGCCAGCAGTGCGCGGGGTCTCAACTCTGGAAACACCATATATTTT
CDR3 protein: CASSARGLNSGNTIYF

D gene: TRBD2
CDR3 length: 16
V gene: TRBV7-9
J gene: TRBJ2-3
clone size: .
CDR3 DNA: TGTGCCAGCAGCCTAAATAGCGGGGTTAGCACAGATACGCAGTATTTT
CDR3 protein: CASSLNSGVSTDTQYF

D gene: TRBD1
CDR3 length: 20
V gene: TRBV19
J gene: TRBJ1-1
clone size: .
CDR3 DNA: TGTGCCAGTAGTATAGGAGTGTGGCGGGACAGGGACGGGCCGAACACTGAAGCTTTCTTT
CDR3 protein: CASSIGVWRDRDGPNTEAFF

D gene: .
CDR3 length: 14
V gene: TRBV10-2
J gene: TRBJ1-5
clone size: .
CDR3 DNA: TGCGCCAGCAGCGGGGGAGTTGGCAATCAGCCCCAGCATTTT
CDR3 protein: CASSGGVGNQPQHF

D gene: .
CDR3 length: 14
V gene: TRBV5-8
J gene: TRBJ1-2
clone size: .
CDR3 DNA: TGTGCCAGCAGCTTGGGGCAGGGTGTCTATGGCTACACCTTC
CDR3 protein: CASSLGQGVYGYTF